The T cell receptor beta chain described here comes from a study of response to subunit inactivated influenza vaccine. In germline, CDR1 is SGHVS, CDR2 FQNEAQ. V shed 1 base and J shed 2 bases, with 18 bases lying between them. CDR3 length: 17 amino acids. TCRdb analysed the RT-PCR reads with MiXCR anew, one entry per CDR3 protein. The sample includes about 540,000 distinct CDR3 sequences, approximately 20% seen only once; the top ten take roughly 2.8%. A further study also used this sample, focusing on T cells expressing NK-cell markers. This second study says: Production of TCR beta cDNA relied on 5'RACE template switching with UMIs. Seven HCMV-seropositive donors and one seronegative donor made up the eight sequenced donors. Each of six donors carried dominant NKG2C+ clonotypes accounting for roughly 1.0-7.5% of CD8+ T cells. Dominance of the CD3+CD56-NKG2C+ fraction by these clonotypes also held in four donors.

The input for sequencing was CD4+ T cells sorted from PBMCs, taken 11 to 12 days after vaccination. The chain uses TRBV7-8 and TRBJ2-7; TRBD2 might be the D (5 bases). The receptor was isolated from a man between 45 and 60 years old who received an inactivated influenza vaccine. CDR3 residues: CASSLVARQKGAYEQYF. CDR3 coding DNA: TGTGCCAGCAGCTTAGTTGCGCGGCAAAAGGGAGCCTACGAGCAGTACTTC.